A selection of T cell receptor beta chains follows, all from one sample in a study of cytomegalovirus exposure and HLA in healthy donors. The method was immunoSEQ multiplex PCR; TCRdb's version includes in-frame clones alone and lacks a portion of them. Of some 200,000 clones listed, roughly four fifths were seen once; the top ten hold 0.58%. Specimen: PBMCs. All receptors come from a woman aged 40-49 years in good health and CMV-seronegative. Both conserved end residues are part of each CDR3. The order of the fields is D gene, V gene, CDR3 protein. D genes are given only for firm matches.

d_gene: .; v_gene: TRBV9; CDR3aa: CASSVGGEGSPLHF
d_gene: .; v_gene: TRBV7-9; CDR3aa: CASSLDGPYEQYF
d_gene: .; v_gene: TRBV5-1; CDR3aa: CASSLPTSFNEQYF
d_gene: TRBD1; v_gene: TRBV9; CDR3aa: CATTIQGNGEQYF
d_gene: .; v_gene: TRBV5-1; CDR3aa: CASSFGPGWYGYTF
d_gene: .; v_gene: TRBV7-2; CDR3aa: CASSLAEGYSQPQHF
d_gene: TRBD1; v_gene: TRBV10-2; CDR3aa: CASSEQGVNTEAFF
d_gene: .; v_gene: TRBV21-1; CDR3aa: CASNSGGAVLRSPQHF
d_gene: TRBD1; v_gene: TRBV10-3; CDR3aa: CAIGEKGQATYEQYF
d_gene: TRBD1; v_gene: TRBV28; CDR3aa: CASSLLQGGSSGNTIYF
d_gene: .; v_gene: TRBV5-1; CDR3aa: CASSLLGQHEAFF
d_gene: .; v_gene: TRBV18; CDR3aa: CASSPLQGSGNTIYF
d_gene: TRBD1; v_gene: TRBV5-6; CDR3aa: CASSSGTGMLNTEAFF
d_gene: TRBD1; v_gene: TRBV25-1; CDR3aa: CASGPTGINEQFF
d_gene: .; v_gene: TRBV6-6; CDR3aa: CASSSLIGGHNEQFF
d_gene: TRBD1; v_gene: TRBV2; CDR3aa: CASSVQGEGEAFF
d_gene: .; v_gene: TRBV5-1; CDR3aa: CASSFKGSQSSYNEQFF
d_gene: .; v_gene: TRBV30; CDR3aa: CAFRVPTQNTEAFF
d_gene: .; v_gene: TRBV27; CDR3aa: CASSLVATGLPNSPLHF